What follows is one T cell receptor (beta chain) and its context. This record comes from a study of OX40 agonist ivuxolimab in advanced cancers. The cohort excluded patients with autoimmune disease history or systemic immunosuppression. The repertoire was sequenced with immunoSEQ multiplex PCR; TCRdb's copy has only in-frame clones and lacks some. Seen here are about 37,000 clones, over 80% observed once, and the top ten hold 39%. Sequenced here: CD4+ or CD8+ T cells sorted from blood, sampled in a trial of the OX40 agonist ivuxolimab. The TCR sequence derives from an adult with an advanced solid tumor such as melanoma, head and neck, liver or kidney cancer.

CDR3 coding DNA: TGTGCCAGCAGCTTGGAACAGGCTAATGAAAAACTGTTTTTT. It is translated as CASSLEQANEKLFF. V and J are TRBV7-9 and TRBJ1-4, with a tentative D call TRBD1 (5 bases). Trimming stripped 3 bases from V and 3 bases from J, with 8 bases between. CDR1 and CDR2 from the germline V gene are SEHNR and FQNEAQ (reference sequence). The CDR3 spans 14 residues.